These 28 T cell receptor beta chains originate from one sample sequenced in a study of T cells in Graves' hyperthyroidism and ophthalmopathy. Amplification of TCR beta CDR3 regions was performed using RNA transcripts as template. HTBI primers were used for first-round RT-PCR of the TCR CDR3. Using its own MiXCR run on the multiplex PCR reads, TCRdb lists one record per CDR3 protein. This table has about 620,000 distinct CDR3 sequences, 15% to 20% appearing once. Sequenced input: blood. These receptors were collected from a woman in her twenties or thirties with Graves' hyperthyroidism.

At least ten counts were recorded for this clonotype. The J gene is TRBJ2-1, the V gene TRBV27; weak D call: TRBD1 (6 bases). Trimming left V 5 bases short and J 6 bases short, with 11 bases between. This CDR3 contains 13 residues. Per germline, CDR1 MNHEY and CDR2 SMNVEV (reference sequence). The chain's CDR3 is CASSPGTSNEQFF. In nucleotides, the CDR3 is TGTGCCAGCAGTCCCGGGACATCCAATGAGCAGTTCTTC.

This clonotype appeared many times. CDR3 nucleotide sequence: TGTGCCAGCGGACAGTCCTACAATGAGCAGTTCTTC. This encodes CASGQSYNEQFF. The V call is TRBV28, the J call TRBJ2-1; D is possibly TRBD1 (6 bases). This CDR3 region has 12 residues. Germline assignment: CDR1 MDHEN and CDR2 SYDVKM. V was pared by 8 bases and J by 1 base, with 6 bases between.

The table lists this clonotype with a few counts. A much larger clone differs by one base, so this may be a read error. The genes are TRBV29-1 and TRBJ2-7, with 7 bases aligning to TRBD1. Germline lookup yields CDR1 SQVTM and CDR2 ANQGSEA. Unmatched junction bases numbered 2, after V lost 6 bases and J lost 3 bases. The CDR3 has 11 amino acids. The CDR3 loop reads CSVTGSYEQYF. The DNA for the CDR3 is TGCAGCGTGACAGGGAGCTACGAGCAGTACTTC.

The V call is TRBV6-4, the J call TRBJ1-1; D is uncertain. There are 13 residues in the CDR3. With 5 bases removed from V and 2 bases from J, the gap between germline ends came to 9 bases. Germline values: CDR1 MRHNA, CDR2 SNTAGT. The CDR3 DNA reads TGTGCCAGCAGTTATGAGATAAACACTGAAGCTTTCTTT. It codes for CASSYEINTEAFF.

The chain has TRBV5-5 and TRBJ2-5, with TRBD2 matching 15 bases. The junction had 8 bases not matched to a gene; V was cut back by 3 bases and J by 5 bases. Germline CDR1 SGHKS, CDR2 YYEKEE (reference sequence). The CDR3 covers 17 residues. The CDR3 nucleotides are TGTGCCAGCAGCTACGGACTAGCGGGAGGGCCAGGGGAGACCCAGTACTTC. Its translation is CASSYGLAGGPGETQYF.

This clonotype showed up just a few times. The rearrangement uses TRBV7-2 and TRBJ2-7; D perhaps matches TRBD1 (6 bases). V lost 5 bases, J lost 3 bases, and 17 bases lay in between. The CDR3 is 15 amino acids. Germline lookup yields CDR1 SGHTA and CDR2 FQGNSA. CDR3 DNA sequence: TGTGCCAGCAGCCTTCGGGTAGGGGGAGACTACGAGCAGTACTTC. This translates into CASSLRVGGDYEQYF.

Points on this clonotype: This may be a read error, as it is one base from a much larger clone. This sequence joins TRBV7-3 and TRBJ1-2; weak D call: TRBD1 (6 bases). The length of the CDR3 is 13 residues. CDR1 is SGHTA and CDR2 is FQGTGA in the germline V gene. This chain's CDR3 is CASSLQGMGGCTF. In DNA form, the CDR3 reads TGTGCCAGCAGCTTACAGGGGATGGGAGGCTGCACCTTC.

The sample holds many counts of this clonotype. This sequence joins TRBV7-3 and TRBJ2-6; D is undetermined. CDR1 and CDR2 from the germline V gene are SGHTA and FQGTGA. The CDR3 is 14 amino acids. The V gene lost 4 bases and the J gene lost 4 bases, with 8 bases spanning the gap. The CDR3 DNA reads as TGTGCCAGCAGCTACACGAGCGGGGCCAACGTCCTGACTTTC. It encodes CASSYTSGANVLTF.

The chain is built from TRBV20-1 and TRBJ1-4; D remains ambiguous. Trimming cost V 5 bases and J 0 bases, with 10 bases left between them. The CDR3 spans 14 residues. Germline V gene sequence: CDR1 DFQATT, CDR2 SNEGSKA (reference sequence). CDR3 DNA: TGCAGTGCTCGTGACGATGCAACTAATGAAAAACTGTTTTTT. The encoded protein is CSARDDATNEKLFF.

The chain uses TRBV12-3 or TRBV12-4 and TRBJ2-4, with 8 positions matching TRBD1. The CDR3 spans 13 residues. J gave up 4 bases and V 6 bases, and 2 bases lay outside the gene matches. The CDR3 protein is CASSRTGKNIQYF. In nucleotides, the CDR3 is TGTGCCAGCAGCCGGACAGGGAAAAACATTCAGTACTTC.

The chain joins TRBV27 to TRBJ1-5, with 9 nucleotides matching TRBD1. The V and J ends lost 5 bases and 3 bases, in that order; junction bases with no gene match: 5. This CDR3 spans 15 amino acids. CDR1 is MNHEY, CDR2 SMNVEV, per germline (reference sequence). In nucleotides, the CDR3 is TGTGCCAGCAGTCTAAGGGACAGGGTCAATCAGCCCCAGCATTTT. Translating gives CASSLRDRVNQPQHF.

The chain uses TRBV4-1 and TRBJ2-1, with unresolved D. The length of the CDR3 is 16 residues. CDR1 MGHRA and CDR2 YSYEKL come from the germline V gene. V was shortened by 0 bases and J by 7 bases, with 16 bases between the two germline ends. The CDR3 is CASSQDSSAARNEQFF. The CDR3 nucleotides are TGCGCCAGCAGCCAAGATTCATCGGCCGCTAGAAATGAGCAGTTCTTC.

This clonotype was seen a handful of times. A much bigger clone sits one base away, suggesting this may be a read error. The chain couples TRBV2 to TRBJ2-7; possible D gene TRBD1, 6 bases. Germline V gene data show CDR1 as SNHLY and CDR2 as FYNNEI. Trimming shortened V by 7 bases and J by 3 bases, and 16 bases separated the two germline ends. The CDR3 is 14 residues long. CDR3 in amino acids: CASTGAAVVYEQYF. The DNA for the CDR3 is TGTGCCAGCACAGGGGCGGCGGTGGTCTACGAGCAGTACTTC.

Ten or more counts support this clonotype. The chain recombines TRBV28 with TRBJ2-5, with TRBD1 identical over 8 bases. The CDR3 totals 15 residues. V lost 3 bases, J lost 3 bases, and 6 bases stayed unmatched. Germline V gene lookup returns CDR1 MDHEN and CDR2 SYDVKM. Written as DNA, the CDR3 is TGTGCCAGCAGTTTGCCCTCGGACAGGGAAGAGACCCAGTACTTC. Translating it yields CASSLPSDREETQYF.

This clonotype was detected a few times. CDR3 bases: TGTGCCAGCAGTTACGGGGACAGGGCTGGCTACACCTTC. Translating gives CASSYGDRAGYTF. The chain carries TRBV6-5 and TRBJ1-2; 9 nucleotides align to TRBD1. This CDR3 is built from 13 residues. Germline assignment: CDR1 MNHEY and CDR2 SVGAGI. J gave up 7 bases and V 2 bases, and 2 bases lay outside the gene matches.

This clonotype was seen only a few times. This chain connects TRBV12-5 to TRBJ1-1; 8 bases align to TRBD1. V shed 3 bases and J 7 bases; nucleotides not matched to a gene: 7. The germline gives CDR1 LGHNT, CDR2 FRNRAP. There are 14 residues in the CDR3. This CDR3 is CASGFRTGTIEAFF. The CDR3, as DNA: TGTGCTAGTGGTTTCCGGACAGGGACTATTGAAGCTTTCTTT.

The rearrangement joins TRBV3-1 to TRBJ2-4; TRBD2 aligns across 15 bases. Germline V gives CDR1 LGHDT, CDR2 YNNKEL (reference sequence). The V and J ends lost 0 bases and 3 bases, in that order; junction bases with no gene match: 9. The CDR3 totals 20 residues. CDR3 sequence reads: CASSQDSPGLAGGNKNIQYF. CDR3 nucleotide sequence: TGTGCCAGCAGCCAAGATTCGCCGGGACTAGCGGGAGGCAACAAAAACATTCAGTACTTC.

This clonotype has a count of ten or more. The J gene is TRBJ2-5, the V gene TRBV12-3 or TRBV12-4; D ambiguous. This CDR3 contains 14 residues. With 2 bases removed from V and 4 bases from J, the gap between germline ends came to 11 bases. The CDR3 sequence is CASSLLVNLETQYF. The CDR3 bases are TGTGCCAGCAGTTTATTGGTGAATCTAGAGACCCAGTACTTC.

Worth noting for this clonotype: This could be a read error, since a much larger clone is one nucleotide away. CDR3 nucleotides: TGTGCCAGCTTACCAGGGCGGACAGGGGTAGAGACCCAGTACTTC. Its protein product is CASLPGRTGVETQYF. The chain joins TRBV18 to TRBJ2-5, with 9 bases that match TRBD1. The CDR3 contains 15 residues. Germline loops: CDR1 KGHSH, CDR2 LQKENI.

This clonotype was detected a few times. The rearrangement links TRBV5-6 to TRBJ1-1; a weak D match, TRBD1 (5 bases). The CDR3 is made up of 16 amino acids. The ends were cut back, 5 bases at V and 11 bases at J, with 28 bases in the middle. Germline CDR1 reads SGHDT; CDR2 reads YYEEEE. CDR3 in DNA: TGTGCCAGCAGACCCTTCGGTAGGGGATATGAGGTGGAGGCTTTCTTT. This sequence encodes CASRPFGRGYEVEAFF. Complete variable domain (other parts from reference TRBV5-6 and TRBJ1-1): DAGVTQSPTHLIKTRGQQVTLRCSPKSGHDTVSWYQQALGQGPQFIFQYYEEEERQRGNFPDRFSGHQFPNYSSELNVNALLLGDSALYLCASRPFGRGYEVEAFFGQGTRLTVV.

The chain recombines TRBV16 with TRBJ1-4; D possibly corresponds to TRBD1 (5 bases). CDR3 length: 17 residues. Looked up from germline, CDR1 is KGHSY and CDR2 is FQNENV. Trimming took off 0 bases at V and 4 bases at J, with 15 bases between the two ends. Written as DNA, the CDR3 is TGTGCCAGCAGCCAATCGGGGGGACGGACCTTTAATGAAAAACTGTTTTTT. Its translation: CASSQSGGRTFNEKLFF. The full variable domain, with the rest looked up from reference TRBV16 and TRBJ1-4, is GEEVAQTPKHLVRGEGQKAKLYCAPIKGHSYVFWYQQVLKNEFKFLISFQNENVFDETGMPKERFSAKCLPNSPCSLEIQATKLEDSAVYFCASSQSGGRTFNEKLFFGSGTQLSVL.

In DNA form, the CDR3 reads TGTGCCAGCAGCGCCCGAACCCGGGGGCATGGCGAGACCCAGTACTTC. As protein: CASSARTRGHGETQYF. The rearrangement links TRBV9 to TRBJ2-5; D is tentatively TRBD1 or TRBD2 (6 bases each). CDR1 is SGDLS and CDR2 is YYNGEE in the germline V gene. V lost 3 bases to trimming and J lost 5 bases, with 20 bases between them. This CDR3 is built from 16 residues.

This clonotype was seen at least ten times. The chain carries TRBV5-1 and TRBJ2-5, with a possible D match to TRBD1 (6 bases). CDR3 length equals 14 residues. Trimming shortened V by 6 bases and J by 1 base, and 13 bases separated the two germline ends. In germline, CDR1 is SGHRS, CDR2 YFSETQ. CDR3 sequence: CASNLDSSQETQYF. DNA of the CDR3: TGCGCCAGCAACCTGGACAGTAGCCAAGAGACCCAGTACTTC.

This clonotype was counted between two and nine times. The gene calls are TRBV27 and TRBJ2-7; 9 nucleotides agree with TRBD2. The CDR3 has 14 amino acids. After removal of 6 bases from V and 5 bases from J, the junction contained 8 bases not matched to a gene. The germline CDR1 and CDR2 sequences are MNHEY and SMNVEV (reference sequence). The CDR3 spells CASSIAGAGNEQYF. CDR3 nucleotide sequence: TGTGCCAGCAGCATAGCGGGAGCCGGAAACGAGCAGTACTTC.

The table lists this clonotype with many counts. The chain combines TRBV7-3 with TRBJ2-3, with D possibly matching TRBD1 (5 bases). Germline V gene lookup returns CDR1 SGHTA and CDR2 FQGTGA. The V and J ends lost 5 bases and 5 bases respectively, with 17 bases between them. There are 15 residues in the CDR3. CDR3 residues: CASSLRGAGVDTQYF. The CDR3 DNA reads as TGTGCCAGCAGCCTCCGTGGGGCCGGAGTAGATACGCAGTATTTT.

This clonotype was seen ten or more times. The V gene is TRBV6-1, the J gene TRBJ2-1; 14 bases are a match to TRBD2. With V trimmed by 6 bases and J by 4 bases, 11 bases remained unmatched. The CDR3 is 18 amino acids. Germline V lookup: CDR1 MNHNS, CDR2 SASEGT. The CDR3 DNA follows: TGTGCCAGCAGAAGACTAGCGGGAGGGCCGGGAGGGTACAATGAGCAGTTCTTC. Translated: CASRRLAGGPGGYNEQFF.

The rearrangement uses TRBV29-1 and TRBJ1-3; D gene unclear. This CDR3 contains 11 residues. V was trimmed by 6 bases and J by 2 bases, leaving 5 bases between them. Germline-derived CDR1 and CDR2 are SQVTM and ANQGSEA. DNA for the CDR3: TGCAGCGTGACGGCTGGAAACACCATATATTTT. This gives the protein CSVTAGNTIYF.

At least ten counts were recorded for this clonotype. The DNA of the CDR3 is TGTGCCTGGAGTGTACTGAGGGACACTGAAGCTTTCTTT. This encodes CAWSVLRDTEAFF. This chain uses TRBV30 with TRBJ1-1; D remains ambiguous. CDR1 and CDR2 from the germline V gene are GTSNPN and SVGIG (reference sequence). Trimming pared 0 bases from V and 3 bases from J, leaving 8 bases between. CDR3 length equals 13 residues.